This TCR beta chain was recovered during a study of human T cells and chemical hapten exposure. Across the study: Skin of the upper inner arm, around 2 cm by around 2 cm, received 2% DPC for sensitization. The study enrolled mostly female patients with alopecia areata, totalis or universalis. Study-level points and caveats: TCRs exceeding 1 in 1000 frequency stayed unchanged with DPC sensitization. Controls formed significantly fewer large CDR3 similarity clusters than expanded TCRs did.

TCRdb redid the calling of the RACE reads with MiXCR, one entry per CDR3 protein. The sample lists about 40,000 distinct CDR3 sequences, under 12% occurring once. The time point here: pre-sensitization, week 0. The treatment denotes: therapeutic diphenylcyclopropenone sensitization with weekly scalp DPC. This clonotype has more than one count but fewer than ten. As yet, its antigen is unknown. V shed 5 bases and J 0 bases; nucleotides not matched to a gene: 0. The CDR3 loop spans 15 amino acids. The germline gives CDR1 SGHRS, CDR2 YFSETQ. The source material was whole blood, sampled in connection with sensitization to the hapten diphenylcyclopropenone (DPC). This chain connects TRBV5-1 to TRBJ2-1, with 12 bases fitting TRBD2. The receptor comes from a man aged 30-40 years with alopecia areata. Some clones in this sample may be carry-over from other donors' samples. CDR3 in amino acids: CASRTSGSSYNEQFF. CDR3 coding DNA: TGCGCCAGCAGGACTAGCGGGAGCTCCTACAATGAGCAGTTCTTC.